This passage covers 29 T cell receptor beta chains from one sample sequenced in a study of T-cell memory formation after mild COVID-19 (TCRdb year 2021). The method was 5' RACE. The instrument given in TCRdb is Illumina NovaSeq 6000. Using fastp trimming at Q25 and MiXCR clonotype assembly, TCRdb reanalyzed the public sequencing data and kept in-frame beta chains. Here each entry gathers all rows of one CDR3 protein and keeps the most common genes and DNA. The sample profile shows approximately 230,000 distinct CDR3 sequences; about 17% of them were found once. Clones ranked in the top ten supply around 3.4% of the sample. The material sequenced was PBMCs or a T cell subset sorted from them (not recorded which). Receptors were obtained from a man between 18 and 35 years old who had mild COVID-19 (a few samples of this study predate the infection). The sample titles of this study are shuffled in the database, so cell type and time point are left out; the donor was told from shared clones.

The CDR3 protein is CASSGGGLAMNTEAFF. The DNA for the CDR3 is TGTGCCAGCAGCGGTGGGGGTCTGGCCATGAACACTGAAGCTTTCTTT. J is TRBJ1-1 and V is TRBV9, with D possibly being TRBD1 (5 bases). This CDR3 has 16 residues. The V gene lost 3 bases and the J gene lost 0 bases, with 15 bases spanning the gap. CDR1 is SGDLS and CDR2 is YYNGEE in the germline V gene.

This sequence joins TRBV7-2 and TRBJ2-7, with D unclear. The CDR3 has 12 amino acids. The V end lost 5 bases, the J end lost 4 bases, and 9 bases lay between the germline ends. Germline CDR1 is SGHTA and CDR2 is FQGNSA. Here the CDR3 reads CASSQSAYEQYF. The DNA for the CDR3 is TGTGCCAGCAGCCAGTCAGCGTACGAGCAGTACTTC.

V usage is TRBV29-1 and J usage is TRBJ2-5, with D possibly being TRBD1 or TRBD2 (6 bases each). CDR3 length equals 11 residues. Trimming shortened V by 6 bases and J by 7 bases, and 12 bases separated the two germline ends. CDR1 is SQVTM and CDR2 is ANQGSEA in the germline V gene. The CDR3 loop reads CSVQEGGTQYF. CDR3 in DNA: TGCAGCGTACAAGAGGGGGGGACCCAGTACTTC.

In its sample, this clonotype was seen a few times. The chain joins TRBV7-2 to TRBJ1-2, with 10 nucleotides matching TRBD1. This CDR3 is 14 amino acids long. The V segment lost 5 bases and the J segment 5 bases; nucleotides outside the gene matches: 5. The germline gives CDR1 SGHTA, CDR2 FQGNSA. The CDR3 loop reads CASSRWTGGYGYTF. In nucleotides, the CDR3 is TGTGCCAGCAGCCGCTGGACAGGGGGATATGGCTACACCTTC.

Only a few counts were recorded for this clonotype. The chain links TRBV7-3 to TRBJ2-2; D tentatively reads TRBD1 or TRBD2 (5 bases each). This CDR3 contains 15 residues. Germline V gene data show CDR1 as SGHTA and CDR2 as FQGTGA. Deletions cut 5 bases from V and 6 bases from J, with 16 bases between. CDR3 nucleotides: TGTGCCAGCAGCCCGCGGGCAGGGTTAGCCGGGGAGCTGTTTTTT. Its translation is CASSPRAGLAGELFF.

The DNA for the CDR3 is TGTGCCAGCACCCCGTGGGAGGGAGGTTCACCCCTCCACTTT. Translating gives CASTPWEGGSPLHF. J is TRBJ1-6 and V is TRBV28; D gene uncertain. Germline CDR1 reads MDHEN; CDR2 reads SYDVKM. CDR3 length: 14 residues. V was pared by 7 bases and J by 9 bases, with 16 bases between.

V and J are TRBV5-6 and TRBJ2-5; D is uncertain. Germline-derived CDR1 and CDR2 are SGHDT and YYEEEE. The V and J ends lost 0 bases and 10 bases respectively, with 7 bases between them. The CDR3 consists of 11 residues. The CDR3 sequence is CASSLVSVQYF. The CDR3 nucleotides are TGTGCCAGCAGCTTGGTATCCGTCCAGTACTTC.

As DNA, the CDR3 is TGTGCCAGCAGGACTAGCGGCTCGAACACCGGGGAGCTGTTTTTT. Protein: CASRTSGSNTGELFF. The chain uses TRBV12-3 or TRBV12-4 and TRBJ2-2, with TRBD2 matching 9 bases. This CDR3 region has 15 residues. Trimming at V came to 6 bases and at J to 0 bases, leaving 2 bases not matched to a gene.

In its sample, this clonotype was seen a few times. The gene calls are TRBV6-2 or TRBV6-3 and TRBJ1-1; D not resolved. Germline CDR1 reads MNHEY; CDR2 reads SVGEGT. The CDR3 contains 10 residues. V dropped 8 bases and J dropped 11 bases, with 12 bases sitting between them. CDR3 protein: CASGSTAAFF. CDR3 nucleotide sequence: TGTGCCAGCGGTTCGACGGCGGCTTTCTTT.

The V and J genes are TRBV7-2 and TRBJ1-2; D not resolved. Germline assignment: CDR1 SGHTA and CDR2 FQGNSA. With 2 bases removed from V and 0 bases from J, the gap between germline ends came to 13 bases. This CDR3 comprises 16 residues. CDR3 amino acids: CASSLKLGRANYGYTF. The CDR3 DNA reads as TGTGCCAGCAGCTTAAAATTGGGGAGAGCTAACTATGGCTACACCTTC. The variable domain in full, with the rest retrieved from reference TRBV7-2 and TRBJ1-2, is GAGVSQSPSNKVTEKGKDVELRCDPISGHTALYWYRQSLGQGLEFLIYFQGNSAPDKSGLPSDRFSAERTGGSVSTLTIQRTQQEDSAVYLCASSLKLGRANYGYTFGSGTRLTVV.

The J gene is TRBJ2-7, the V gene TRBV6-2 or TRBV6-3, with D perhaps matching TRBD1 or TRBD2 (6 bases each). Germline values: CDR1 MNHEY, CDR2 SVGEGT. V was shortened by 5 bases and J by 3 bases, with 14 bases between the two germline ends. The CDR3 is 14 residues long. The CDR3 DNA reads TGTGCCAGCAGTGTTGAGAGGGGGGTCTACGAGCAGTACTTC. This gives the protein CASSVERGVYEQYF.

This clonotype has more than one count but fewer than ten. The chain is built from TRBV10-2 and TRBJ2-1, with D maybe TRBD2 (5 bases). Germline loops: CDR1 WSHSY, CDR2 SAAADI. The V and J ends lost 4 bases and 6 bases respectively, with 13 bases between them. The length of the CDR3 is 14 residues. The CDR3, as DNA: TGCGCCAGCAGTGTCGGGGTACCCTCCAATGAGCAGTTCTTC. It is translated as CASSVGVPSNEQFF.

This clonotype came up a few times. The chain joins TRBV27 to TRBJ1-6, with D maybe TRBD1 (5 bases). Trimming removed 8 bases from V and 8 bases from J, with 22 bases in between. The CDR3 is 16 amino acids. Germline V CDR1 and CDR2: MNHEY, SMNVEV (reference sequence). CDR3 region: CASRLFSGESHSPLHF. The CDR3 DNA is TGTGCCAGCCGTCTCTTCTCGGGGGAGTCCCATTCACCCCTCCACTTT.

V usage is TRBV28 and J usage is TRBJ1-2; 11 nucleotides line up with TRBD1. Germline assignment: CDR1 MDHEN and CDR2 SYDVKM. This CDR3 spans 15 amino acids. The V and J ends lost 6 bases and 2 bases, in that order; junction bases with no gene match: 5. CDR3: CASRSGTGGNYGYTF. The CDR3 DNA reads TGTGCCAGCAGATCCGGGACAGGGGGAAACTATGGCTACACCTTC.

This clonotype was seen a handful of times. The chain carries TRBV5-1 and TRBJ2-1; maybe TRBD2 (6 bases). The CDR3 has 16 amino acids. Germline assignment: CDR1 SGHRS and CDR2 YFSETQ. Trimming left V 0 bases short and J 4 bases short, with 14 bases between. The CDR3, as DNA: TGCGCCAGCAGCTTGGGGGCAGGCGGGAATTACAATGAGCAGTTCTTC. It translates to CASSLGAGGNYNEQFF.

The chain employs TRBV20-1 and TRBJ2-4; TRBD2 might be the D (6 bases). Trimming left V 7 bases short and J 6 bases short, with 22 bases between. Germline CDR1 and CDR2: DFQATT and SNEGSKA (reference sequence). CDR3 length: 15 residues. CDR3 DNA sequence: TGCAGTGTGGAGAGATGGGACTCGGGGTCAAACATTCAGTACTTC. Its translation: CSVERWDSGSNIQYF.

As regards this clonotype: At one of its ends the junction is not consistent with the germline gene, which may arise from a read error. This chain links TRBV4-1 with TRBJ1-2; possibly TRBD1 for D (5 bases). The CDR3 runs to 18 residues. The germline V gene encodes CDR1 MGHRA and CDR2 YSYEKL. The CDR3 nucleotides read TGCGCCAGCAGTCAAGGCGGCGGCCATCGGGGCACTAACTATGGCTACACCTTC. Translating it yields CASSQGGGHRGTNYGYTF.

The V call is TRBV10-3, the J call TRBJ1-1, with 8 nucleotides matching TRBD1. From germline, CDR1 is ENHRY and CDR2 SYGVKD. Trimming took 11 bases from V and 3 from J; bases not matched to a gene: 8. The CDR3 is made up of 13 amino acids. The CDR3: CASRTGSDTEAFF. CDR3 bases: TGTGCCTCTCGGACAGGGAGCGACACTGAAGCTTTCTTT.

The rearrangement joins TRBV4-1 to TRBJ1-6; TRBD1 agrees at 7 bases. The V and J ends lost 1 base and 10 bases, in that order; junction bases with no gene match: 7. This CDR3 region has 15 residues. Germline V CDR1 and CDR2: MGHRA, YSYEKL. CDR3 loop: CASSQGTGMRSPLHF. The CDR3 coding sequence is TGCGCCAGCAGCCAAGGGACAGGCATGCGGTCACCCCTCCACTTT.

The chain couples TRBV9 to TRBJ2-7; 9 bases map to TRBD1. Trimming cost V 4 bases and J 5 bases; bases outside gene matches: 7. This CDR3 contains 14 residues. Germline loops: CDR1 SGDLS, CDR2 YYNGEE. CDR3 sequence (DNA): TGTGCCAGCAGCACCCGGGACAGGGACGACGAGCAGTACTTC. As protein: CASSTRDRDDEQYF.

In this sample, this clonotype turned up a few times. CDR3 residues: CSVEGLQGGLRYF. For the CDR3, the DNA is TGCAGCGTTGAAGGTCTTCAGGGGGGGCTCCGGTACTTC. The rearrangement links TRBV29-1 to TRBJ2-5; D might be TRBD1 or TRBD2, each matching 7 bases. The CDR3 is 13 amino acids. Germline lookup yields CDR1 SQVTM and CDR2 ANQGSEA. Trimming shortened V by 1 base and J by 13 bases, and 19 bases separated the two germline ends.

The V and J genes are TRBV7-9 and TRBJ2-7; D is undetermined. CDR3 length: 14 amino acids. V lost 6 bases and J lost 1, with 13 bases in between. Germline V gene data show CDR1 as SEHNR and CDR2 as FQNEAQ (reference sequence). The CDR3 DNA follows: TGTGCCAGCAGTGTTACCACTGAGTCCTACGAGCAGTACTTC. It yields the protein CASSVTTESYEQYF. The variable domain in full, with the rest retrieved from reference TRBV7-9 and TRBJ2-7, is DTGVSQNPRHKITKRGQNVTFRCDPISEHNRLYWYRQTLGQGPEFLTYFQNEAQLEKSRLLSDRFSAERPKGSFSTLEIQRTEQGDSAMYLCASSVTTESYEQYFGPGTRLTVT.

This clonotype showed up just a few times. The chain links TRBV7-2 to TRBJ2-2; 10 bases match TRBD1. The CDR3 consists of 16 residues. Germline CDR1 reads SGHTA; CDR2 reads FQGNSA. V lost 5 bases, J lost 5 bases, and 8 bases stayed unmatched. CDR3 amino acids: CASSGPGQGSTGELFF. Written as DNA, the CDR3 is TGTGCCAGCAGCGGACCGGGACAGGGGTCTACCGGGGAGCTGTTTTTT.

This clonotype appeared a few times. This rearrangement joins TRBV6-5 to TRBJ2-2; D might be TRBD2 (6 bases). Germline-derived CDR1 and CDR2 are MNHEY and SVGAGI. The CDR3 consists of 15 residues. V dropped 0 bases and J dropped 4 bases, with 9 bases sitting between them. This CDR3 is CASSYSILATGELFF. The DNA for the CDR3 is TGTGCCAGCAGTTACTCGATACTAGCCACCGGGGAGCTGTTTTTT.

This chain links TRBV11-2 with TRBJ1-3; unclear D gene. The CDR3 is 12 residues long. In germline, CDR1 is SGHAT, CDR2 FQNNGV. V gave up 1 base and J gave up 8 bases, with 6 bases separating them. CDR3 protein: CASSLGGYTIYF. The CDR3 bases are TGTGCCAGCAGCTTAGGCGGTTACACCATATATTTT. The whole variable domain, filled in from reference TRBV11-2 and TRBJ1-3, reads EAGVAQSPRYKIIEKRQSVAFWCNPISGHATLYWYQQILGQGPKLLIQFQNNGVVDDSQLPKDRFSAERLKGVDSTLKIQPAKLEDSAVYLCASSLGGYTIYFGEGSWLTVV.

The CDR3 DNA is TGTGCCAGCAGTTTAAGAAGCTACAATGAGCAGTTCTTC. This codes for CASSLRSYNEQFF. The rearrangement links TRBV12-3 or TRBV12-4 to TRBJ2-1; D unclear. Deletions cut 2 bases from V and 3 bases from J, with 5 bases between. CDR3 size: 13 residues.

This clonotype was seen a few times. This chain links TRBV25-1 with TRBJ2-3, with 7 bases lining up with TRBD2. This CDR3 contains 13 residues. The V and J ends lost 8 bases and 5 bases, in that order; junction bases with no gene match: 7. Looked up from germline, CDR1 is MGHDK and CDR2 is SYGVNS. The CDR3 coding sequence is TGTGCCAGCGGCTCTAGCGGAATAGATACGCAGTATTTT. Translation gives CASGSSGIDTQYF.

The chain employs TRBV10-3 and TRBJ2-3; tentative D call: TRBD2 (5 bases). The germline V gene has CDR1 ENHRY and CDR2 SYGVKD. This CDR3 spans 15 amino acids. The germline V and J ends were trimmed by 2 bases and 4 bases, with 13 bases remaining between them. Here the CDR3 reads CAISEPGSRADTQYF. CDR3 bases: TGTGCCATCAGTGAGCCGGGGAGCCGCGCAGATACGCAGTATTTT.

This clonotype was observed a few times. This chain links TRBV2 with TRBJ2-3; 10 nucleotides agree with TRBD2. V shed 8 bases, J shed 5 bases, and the junction held 7 bases outside the gene matches. This CDR3 is 14 amino acids long. CDR1 and CDR2 (germline): SNHLY, FYNNEI. CDR3 coding DNA: TGTGCCAGCCTTAAGCGGGGGGGCATAGATACGCAGTATTTT. It is translated as CASLKRGGIDTQYF.